This is a list of T cell receptor beta chains from one sample in a study of shared clonotypes between healthy human individuals. The data were produced by immunoSEQ multiplex PCR, yet TCRdb's version contains in-frame clones alone and is incomplete. The table includes fewer than 600,000 clones, roughly three quarters detected once. Sample: PBMCs. The receptor source for this set is a woman between 35 and 50 years old in good health. Some clones in this sample may be carry-over from other donors' samples. Both conserved end residues are part of each CDR3. D genes are given only for firm matches. Some rows mark clone size as missing; the rest say once, few, many or name a class of expanded clone.

NA	NA	TRBJ2-5	TRBV5-4	TGTGCCAGCAGCTTGGAGGTGGGCGAGGGCCAAGAGACCCAGTACTTC	CASSLEVGEGQETQYF
NA	NA	TRBJ1-1	TRBV11-2	TGTGCCAGCAGAACGTCAGGAAAAGCTTTCTTT	CASRTSGKAFF
NA	TRBD1	TRBJ1-1	TRBV6-5	TGTGCCAGCAGACCCAGGGGGATGAACACTGAAGCTTTCTTT	CASRPRGMNTEAFF
NA	NA	TRBJ2-2	TRBV7-6	TGTGCCAGCAGCTTAGTGGCCCTGAACACCGGGGAGCTGTTTTTT	CASSLVALNTGELFF
once	TRBD2	TRBJ2-3	TRBV5-4	TGTGCCAGCAGCATGGGGACTAGCGGGACCACAGATACGCAGTATTTT	CASSMGTSGTTDTQYF
many	TRBD1	TRBJ2-1	TRBV2	TGTGCCAGCAATCCCCAGGGGGTCGCTCACAATGAGCAGTTCTTC	CASNPQGVAHNEQFF
NA	TRBD1	TRBJ2-7	TRBV27	TGTGCCAGCAGTAATCGACAGGGACCATACGAGCAGTACTTC	CASSNRQGPYEQYF
NA	TRBD1	TRBJ1-1	TRBV18	TGTGCCAGCTCAACAGGGGCAAAGAACACTGAAGCTTTCTTT	CASSTGAKNTEAFF
NA	TRBD2	TRBJ2-5	TRBV18	TGTGCCAGCTCACCAACGGGACTAGCGGGAGGCGGGGAGACCCAGTACTTC	CASSPTGLAGGGETQYF
NA	NA	TRBJ1-2	TRBV5-1	TGCGCCAGCAGCTTGGGGGCCTCGAATGGCTACACCTTC	CASSLGASNGYTF
NA	TRBD1	TRBJ1-1	TRBV28	TGTGCCAGCAGTTTTTACAGGGGGCTTCAGGACACTGAAGCTTTCTTT	CASSFYRGLQDTEAFF
many	TRBD1	TRBJ2-4	TRBV29-1	TGCAGCGTTGACTCAGGGACAGGGAACATTCAGTACTTC	CSVDSGTGNIQYF
many	TRBD1	TRBJ1-1	TRBV7-7	TGTGCTAGCAGTCTAGACAGGGGCACTGAAGCTTTCTTT	CASSLDRGTEAFF
NA	TRBD2	TRBJ2-3	TRBV23-1	TGCGCCAGCGGGAATACTAGCGGGAAAGGAGATACGCAGTATTTT	CASGNTSGKGDTQYF
NA	TRBD2	TRBJ2-2	TRBV10-3	TGTGCCATCAGGCATAGCGGGGGAACCGGGGAGCCGTTTTTT	CAIRHSGGTGEPFF
many	TRBD2	TRBJ2-3	TRBV5-4	TGTGCCAGCAGCGAGACTAGCGGGAGGGCGGGCACAGATACGCAGTATTTT	CASSETSGRAGTDTQYF
NA	NA	TRBJ2-3	TRBV29-1	TGCAGCCAAACAGGTTCCGATACGCAGTATTTT	CSQTGSDTQYF
NA	NA	TRBJ2-7	TRBV7-2	TGTGCCAGCAGCTTAGAACCCCTCATCCACGAGCAGTACTTC	CASSLEPLIHEQYF
NA	NA	TRBJ2-4	TRBV28	TGTGCCAGCAGTTTATCTGGAGGGGTAGCCAAAAACATTCAGTACTTC	CASSLSGGVAKNIQYF
NA	TRBD1	TRBJ1-4	TRBV2	TGTGCCAGCAAGAGGGGGCCGAATGAAAAACTGTTTTTT	CASKRGPNEKLFF
NA	NA	TRBJ1-2	TRBV29-1	TGCAGCGTTAGAGGGTTAGGAGGACTCGGCAATGGCTACACCTTC	CSVRGLGGLGNGYTF
NA	TRBD1	TRBJ2-7	TRBV5-1	TGCGCCAGCAGCCAGACAGGGGGAAACTACGAGCAGTACTTC	CASSQTGGNYEQYF
NA	NA	TRBJ2-1	TRBV29-1	TGCAGCGTCGTCCGGGACTACAATGAGCAGTTCTTC	CSVVRDYNEQFF
many	NA	TRBJ2-2	TRBV19	TGTGCCAGTAGTATAATGAGCGGGAACACCGGGGAGCTGTTTTTT	CASSIMSGNTGELFF
NA	NA	TRBJ2-7	TRBV7-9	TGTGCCAGCAGCCCTCCGACGAGCTCCTACGAGCAGTACTTC	CASSPPTSSYEQYF
NA	NA	TRBJ2-7	TRBV25-1	TGTGCCAGCAGATCCTTATACGAGCAGTACTTC	CASRSLYEQYF
NA	NA	TRBJ2-7	TRBV11-2	TGTGCCAGCAGTTTAGGCGGCTCCTACGAGCAGTACTTC	CASSLGGSYEQYF
NA	NA	TRBJ2-1	TRBV13	TGTGCCAGCAGCTTATTCGGGCTTGAGCAGTTCTTC	CASSLFGLEQFF
few	TRBD1	TRBJ1-1	TRBV2	TGTGCCAGCAGTAAGGACAGGGTTGGGGTGAACACTGAAGCTTTCTTT	CASSKDRVGVNTEAFF
NA	NA	TRBJ2-1	TRBV6-6	TGTGCCAGCAGAAGGGGGGGCTCCTACAATGAGCAGTTCTTC	CASRRGGSYNEQFF
few	NA	TRBJ1-1	TRBV5-5	TGTGCCAGCAGCTTAAGTCTCATGAACACTGAAGCTTTCTTT	CASSLSLMNTEAFF
NA	NA	TRBJ1-4	TRBV21-1	TGTGCCAGCATCAACGGGGATAATGAAAAACTGTTTTTT	CASINGDNEKLFF
NA	NA	TRBJ2-3	TRBV27	TGTGCCAGCAGTTTACTGTCCACAGATACGCAGTATTTT	CASSLLSTDTQYF
many	NA	TRBJ2-7	TRBV28	TGTGCCAGCAGACCGTTACCCAAGACTTACGAGCAGTACTTC	CASRPLPKTYEQYF
few	TRBD2	TRBJ2-5	TRBV5-1	TGCGCCAGCAGCTTGGCACTAGCGGGAGGCGCCCTAGAGACCCAGTACTTC	CASSLALAGGALETQYF
NA	TRBD1	TRBJ2-5	TRBV11-2	TGTGCCAGCAGCTCCAGAAAGTCATACAGGGGGAGGCTGGAGACCCAGTACTTC	CASSSRKSYRGRLETQYF
NA	NA	TRBJ2-1	TRBV18	TGTGCCAGCTCACCCTCCAGAACGGCTAGCTCCTACAATGAGCAGTTCTTC	CASSPSRTASSYNEQFF
NA	NA	TRBJ2-7	TRBV10-1	TGCGCCAGCAGCCCTACTTCCCGGGGGCCCTACGAGCAGTACTTC	CASSPTSRGPYEQYF
NA	TRBD2	TRBJ2-7	TRBV9	TGTGCCAGCAGCGCACAGACTAGCGGGAGTGTGGAGCAGTACTTC	CASSAQTSGSVEQYF
NA	NA	TRBJ2-3	TRBV21-1	TGTGCCAGCAGCAGGGACACAGATACGCAGTATTTT	CASSRDTDTQYF
NA	NA	TRBJ2-7	TRBV19	TGTGCCAGTAGTATAATCTTCGGGGCAGGACCTTACGAGCAGTACTTC	CASSIIFGAGPYEQYF
NA	NA	TRBJ2-7	TRBV30	TGTGCCGCAGGCGTAAAGGTGCCCTACGAGCAGTACTTC	CAAGVKVPYEQYF
once	NA	TRBJ2-5	TRBV9	TGTGCCAGCAGCGTAGCTGGGCAAGAGACCCAGTACTTC	CASSVAGQETQYF
NA	TRBD1	TRBJ2-3	TRBV9	TGTGCCAGCAGCGTAGCGACAGGGGGGGATACGCAGTATTTT	CASSVATGGDTQYF
NA	NA	TRBJ2-5	TRBV21-1	TGTGCCAGCAGCAAAGTAAGGGGTCCCCAAGAGACCCAGTACTTC	CASSKVRGPQETQYF
few	NA	TRBJ2-7	TRBV6-5	TGTGCCAGCAGAAACGACTACTACTCCTACGAGCAGTACTTC	CASRNDYYSYEQYF
NA	TRBD2	TRBJ2-7	TRBV4-2	TGTGCCAGCGGTCCGAATAGCGGGAGCTCCTACGAGCAGTACTTC	CASGPNSGSSYEQYF
NA	NA	TRBJ2-5	TRBV9	TGTGCCAGCAGCACCGGACCGTCACAAGAGACCCAGTACTTC	CASSTGPSQETQYF
once	NA	TRBJ2-1	TRBV4-1	TGCGCCAGCAGCCGCCTAGGGAATGAGCAGTTCTTC	CASSRLGNEQFF
NA	NA	TRBJ1-5	TRBV27	TGTGCCAGCAGGGGGAGAGGTGGAAATAGCAATCAGCCCCAGCATTTT	CASRGRGGNSNQPQHF
NA	NA	TRBJ2-1	TRBV27	TGTGCCAGCAGTCACACTAGTTCCCCCTACAATGAGCAGTTCTTC	CASSHTSSPYNEQFF
few	NA	TRBJ1-1	TRBV30	TGTGCCTGGAGTGTAGGCAGGAACACTGAAGCTTTCTTT	CAWSVGRNTEAFF
NA	NA	TRBJ2-1	TRBV7-3	TGTGCCAGCAGCTTAGGGAGAAACTCCTACAATGAGCAGTTCTTC	CASSLGRNSYNEQFF
NA	NA	TRBJ2-1	TRBV28	TGTGCCGGATCGGGGTCCAGGGAGCTCGATGAGCAGTTCTTC	CAGSGSRELDEQFF
once	NA	TRBJ1-1	TRBV7-9	TGTGCCAGCAGCTTGGCCGAGAACACTGAAGCTTTCTTT	CASSLAENTEAFF
NA	TRBD2	TRBJ2-7	TRBV29-1	TGCAGCGCCTCACGGGGAGGGAGGGCCGTCGAGCAGTACTTC	CSASRGGRAVEQYF
NA	NA	TRBJ2-7	TRBV13	TGTGCCAGCAGCTTAGGTGGGCAGGGTTATGGGTACGAGCAGTACTTC	CASSLGGQGYGYEQYF
NA	TRBD1	TRBJ1-2	TRBV6-1	TGTGCCAGCAGTACAGGGGGCTTCTATGGCTACACCTTC	CASSTGGFYGYTF
many	NA	TRBJ2-4	TRBV4-1	TGCGCCAGCAGCCAAGATGTTCGGGGGTCCCAAAACATTCAGTACTTC	CASSQDVRGSQNIQYF
NA	NA	TRBJ2-7	TRBV29-1	TGCAGCGTTGCCATCACAAACTACGAGCAGTACTTC	CSVAITNYEQYF